A single sample is the source of the 19 T cell receptor beta chains below, sequenced in a study of HIV-infected patients and healthy controls. A single record per CDR3 protein comes from TCRdb applying MiXCR to the 5' RACE reads. The sample carries about 64,000 distinct CDR3 sequences, over 15% recorded once. What was sequenced was CD4+ T cells from blood. The receptor source for this set is a human donor in good health.

Only a few counts were recorded for this clonotype. The chain combines TRBV6-5 with TRBJ1-1, with D perhaps matching TRBD1 (6 bases). V was cut by 4 bases and J by 3 bases, with 15 bases left in between. This CDR3 is 15 amino acids long. Looked up from germline, CDR1 is MNHEY and CDR2 is SVGAGI. As DNA, the CDR3 is TGTGCCAGCAGTTTCTACCTACAGGGCGACACTGAAGCTTTCTTT. Amino acid sequence: CASSFYLQGDTEAFF.

The chain joins TRBV5-5 to TRBJ2-5; 8 bases agree with TRBD1. Germline loops: CDR1 SGHKS, CDR2 YYEKEE (reference sequence). The length of the CDR3 is 16 residues. Trimming removed 3 bases from V and 2 bases from J; junction bases left unmatched: 9. DNA for the CDR3: TGTGCCAGCAGCTCCGCCACAGGGGGTCGGCAAGAGACCCAGTACTTC. It encodes CASSSATGGRQETQYF. Full variable domain (remainder filled in from reference TRBV5-5 and TRBJ2-5): DAGVTQSPTHLIKTRGQQVTLRCSPISGHKSVSWYQQVLGQGPQFIFQYYEKEERGRGNFPDRFSARQFPNYSSELNVNALLLGDSALYLCASSSATGGRQETQYFGPGTRLLVL.

The V gene is TRBV10-3, the J gene TRBJ1-5, with D uncertain. Per germline, CDR1 ENHRY and CDR2 SYGVKD. This CDR3 contains 14 residues. Deletions cut 4 bases from V and 3 bases from J, with 10 bases between. In DNA form, the CDR3 reads TGTGCCATCAGTGCTTCGACAAACAATCAGCCCCAGCATTTT. This translates into CAISASTNNQPQHF.

For the CDR3, the DNA is TGTGCCAGCAGCCCCGAGGGACTTTACAATGAGCAGTTCTTC. Its protein is CASSPEGLYNEQFF. The J gene is TRBJ2-1, the V gene TRBV7-2, with D maybe TRBD2 (6 bases). The CDR3 length is 14 residues. The V and J ends lost 5 bases and 4 bases respectively, with 12 bases between them. Germline assignment: CDR1 SGHTA and CDR2 FQGNSA.

This chain connects TRBV2 to TRBJ2-7; 8 bases are a match to TRBD2. CDR1 and CDR2 from the germline V gene are SNHLY and FYNNEI. The CDR3 spans 14 residues. The V segment lost 3 bases and the J segment 6 bases; nucleotides outside the gene matches: 7. The CDR3 DNA is TGTGCCAGCAGTGAGACGCGGGGGGCCGGCGAGCAGTACTTC. Residues: CASSETRGAGEQYF.

This clonotype appeared many times. The rearrangement uses TRBV5-1 and TRBJ1-3, with 8 bases that match TRBD1. Germline assignment: CDR1 SGHRS and CDR2 YFSETQ. This CDR3 comprises 15 residues. The J segment lost 4 bases and the V segment lost 5 bases, leaving 8 bases of the junction unmatched. Here the CDR3 DNA reads TGCGCCAGCAGAAAAGATACAGGGGGAGGAAACACCATATATTTT. Protein: CASRKDTGGGNTIYF.

This clonotype was seen more than once but under ten times. The chain combines TRBV25-1 with TRBJ2-2; weak D call: TRBD2 (5 bases). Trimming removed 7 bases at V and 0 bases at J, with 15 bases between. The CDR3 is 16 residues long. Germline lookup yields CDR1 MGHDK and CDR2 SYGVNS. CDR3 bases: TGTGCCAGCACCCCGGTGGGAGAGTCGAACACCGGGGAGCTGTTTTTT. Translated, it gives CASTPVGESNTGELFF.

This clonotype has a handful of counts. In DNA form, the CDR3 reads TGCGCCAGCAGCCCGGGTGGCACTGTTTACGAGCAGTACTTC. It yields the protein CASSPGGTVYEQYF. The rearrangement uses TRBV5-1 and TRBJ2-7, with D unclear. V was cut by 4 bases and J by 4 bases, with 15 bases left in between. The CDR3 has 14 amino acids. CDR1 SGHRS and CDR2 YFSETQ come from the germline V gene.

This chain links TRBV12-3 or TRBV12-4 with TRBJ2-5; D is unclear. This CDR3 region has 13 residues. Trimming stripped 2 bases from V and 1 base from J, with 5 bases between. The CDR3 loop reads CASSLSPQETQYF. CDR3 nucleotides: TGTGCCAGCAGTTTAAGTCCCCAAGAGACCCAGTACTTC.

This chain connects TRBV7-2 to TRBJ2-1, with TRBD1 identical over 10 bases. Trimming removed 5 bases from V and 5 bases from J; junction bases left unmatched: 9. The CDR3 loop spans 16 amino acids. Germline values: CDR1 SGHTA, CDR2 FQGNSA. CDR3 sequence reads: CASSPKDRGSHNEQFF. The CDR3 DNA is TGTGCCAGCAGCCCGAAGGACAGGGGGAGTCACAATGAGCAGTTCTTC.

This clonotype was recorded at least ten times. The chain combines TRBV6-5 with TRBJ2-1; 11 positions match TRBD2. From germline, CDR1 is MNHEY and CDR2 SVGAGI. The CDR3 consists of 17 residues. The V segment lost 8 bases and the J segment 2 bases; nucleotides outside the gene matches: 11. DNA of the CDR3: TGTGCCAGCCGCGAACTAGCGGGAGTGTTTCCCTACAATGAGCAGTTCTTC. Translation: CASRELAGVFPYNEQFF.

The V and J genes are TRBV12-3 or TRBV12-4 and TRBJ2-5; D not resolved. V gave up 4 bases and J gave up 6 bases, with 12 bases separating them. CDR3 length: 13 residues. Written as DNA, the CDR3 is TGTGCCAGCAGTTCCCGGGCGTTAAAGACCCAGTACTTC. Encoded protein: CASSSRALKTQYF.

This clonotype was recorded at least ten times. This rearrangement joins TRBV10-3 to TRBJ1-1, with TRBD1 identical over 8 bases. Unmatched junction bases numbered 12, after V lost 5 bases and J lost 4 bases. The length of the CDR3 is 16 residues. Looked up from germline, CDR1 is ENHRY and CDR2 is SYGVKD. The CDR3 sequence: CAISPSTQGAGTEAFF. For the CDR3, the DNA is TGTGCCATCAGTCCTAGCACCCAGGGGGCGGGCACTGAAGCTTTCTTT.

The V and J genes are TRBV5-1 and TRBJ2-1, with 11 bases aligning to TRBD2. The CDR3 is 16 amino acids. V trimming: 0 bases; J trimming: 5 bases; junction bases outside the gene matches: 4. Germline values: CDR1 SGHRS, CDR2 YFSETQ. CDR3 in DNA: TGCGCCAGCAGCTTGGGGGGGACTAGCGGCGACAATGAGCAGTTCTTC. Amino acid sequence: CASSLGGTSGDNEQFF.

This clonotype has just one count. The genes are TRBV20-1 and TRBJ1-5, with D possibly matching TRBD1 (5 bases). CDR1 and CDR2 from the germline V gene are DFQATT and SNEGSKA (reference sequence). V was trimmed by 5 bases and J by 3 bases, leaving 8 bases between them. The length of the CDR3 is 12 residues. The DNA for the CDR3 is TGCAGTGCTGCAGGGTCCAATCAGCCCCAGCATTTT. It codes for CSAAGSNQPQHF.

This clonotype was seen a handful of times. This chain connects TRBV11-2 to TRBJ1-3; D possibly corresponds to TRBD1 (5 bases). Germline V gene lookup returns CDR1 SGHAT and CDR2 FQNNGV. The CDR3 spans 15 residues. V was clipped by 5 bases and J by 0 bases, with 11 bases between them. For the CDR3, the DNA is TGTGCCAGCAGCCCTCAGGGAAACTCTGGAAACACCATATATTTT. Its protein product is CASSPQGNSGNTIYF.

The genes are TRBV30 and TRBJ1-1; D remains ambiguous. The CDR3 consists of 13 residues. The V and J ends lost 0 bases and 4 bases respectively, with 9 bases between them. Germline V gene sequence: CDR1 GTSNPN, CDR2 SVGIG (reference sequence). The CDR3 bases are TGTGCCTGGAGTGTGCAGGAATCCACTGAAGCTTTCTTT. It specifies CAWSVQESTEAFF. Variable domain in full (rest from reference TRBV30 and TRBJ1-1): SQTIHQWPATLVQPVGSPLSLECTVEGTSNPNLYWYRQAAGRGLQLLFYSVGIGQISSEVPQNLSASRPQDRQFILSSKKLLLSDSGFYLCAWSVQESTEAFFGQGTRLTVV.

This clonotype was detected only a few times. This rearrangement joins TRBV24-1 to TRBJ1-4; 9 bases align to TRBD1. The CDR3 extends over 18 amino acids. V was clipped by 3 bases and J by 2 bases; unmatched bases: 9. The germline gives CDR1 KGHDR, CDR2 SFDVKD. CDR3 nucleotide sequence: TGTGCCACCAGTGATCGGGACAGGGCGGGAGTGACTAATGAAAAACTGTTTTTT. Translation gives CATSDRDRAGVTNEKLFF.

This chain connects TRBV19 to TRBJ2-1, with D hard to call. This CDR3 comprises 14 residues. The ends were cut back, 4 bases at V and 0 bases at J, with 7 bases in the middle. Germline V lookup: CDR1 LNHDA, CDR2 SQIVND (reference sequence). The CDR3 protein is CASSKSRSYNEQFF. CDR3 in DNA: TGTGCCAGTAGTAAGAGTCGCTCCTACAATGAGCAGTTCTTC.